The 21 T cell receptor beta chains presented below share a single source sample, sequenced in a study of blood T cell repertoires in COVID-19. TCRdb keeps only in-frame clones here, not all; method: immunoSEQ multiplex PCR. The sample shows a few hundred thousand clones, more than 65% of them seen only once. Sequenced input: PBMCs or T cells enriched from blood (not recorded which). The receptor source for this set is a man aged 50-60 years who had recovered from COVID-19.

J is TRBJ1-2 and V is TRBV28, with TRBD1 matching over 7 bases. The V and J ends lost 4 bases and 3 bases, in that order; junction bases with no gene match: 2. This CDR3 spans 13 amino acids. Looked up from germline, CDR1 is MDHEN and CDR2 is SYDVKM. DNA for the CDR3: TGTGCCAGCAGTTCGGGACAGTACTATGGCTACACCTTC. The encoded protein is CASSSGQYYGYTF.

The gene calls are TRBV9 and TRBJ2-7; TRBD2 agrees at 9 bases. The germline V gene has CDR1 SGDLS and CDR2 YYNGEE. The junction had 8 bases not matched to a gene; V was cut back by 1 base and J by 6 bases. The CDR3 runs 15 residues. The CDR3 bases are TGTGCCAGCAGCGTACTCGATAGCGGGAGAGGCGAGCAGTACTTC. It translates to CASSVLDSGRGEQYF.

This chain connects TRBV6-5 to TRBJ1-4; D ambiguous. The CDR3 extends over 13 amino acids. In germline, CDR1 is MNHEY, CDR2 SVGAGI. The germline V and J ends were trimmed by 0 bases and 7 bases, with 6 bases remaining between them. CDR3 in amino acids: CASSYSRAEKLFF. DNA for the CDR3: TGTGCCAGCAGTTACTCGAGGGCTGAAAAACTGTTTTTT.

This rearrangement joins TRBV2 to TRBJ2-1; 16 positions agree with TRBD2. CDR1 and CDR2 (germline): SNHLY, FYNNEI. CDR3 length equals 18 residues. V lost 6 bases and J lost 6; bases outside the gene matches: 11. This CDR3 reads CASRGLAGGLVRLNEQFF. The CDR3 DNA reads as TGTGCCAGCAGGGGACTAGCGGGAGGGCTTGTCCGGCTCAATGAGCAGTTCTTC.

This chain uses TRBV7-3 with TRBJ1-2; D unclear. The V end was cut by 5 bases, the J end by 4 bases, with 11 bases between. The CDR3 contains 13 residues. Germline V CDR1 and CDR2: SGHTA, FQGTGA. As DNA, the CDR3 is TGTGCCAGCAGCCTCGGGGAAAGCTATGGCTACACCTTC. Protein sequence: CASSLGESYGYTF.

The chain links TRBV7-3 to TRBJ2-1, with 9 bases aligning to TRBD2. V lost 4 bases, J lost 9 bases, and 7 bases stayed unmatched. CDR3 size: 14 residues. The germline V gene has CDR1 SGHTA and CDR2 FQGTGA. The CDR3 sequence: CASSSSGGPSEQFF. The CDR3 region has the DNA TGTGCCAGCAGCTCCAGCGGGGGGCCCAGTGAGCAGTTCTTC.

This clone was found many times. J is TRBJ2-2 and V is TRBV11-2; the D gene is possibly TRBD2 (6 bases). Germline CDR1 SGHAT, CDR2 FQNNGV. The CDR3 consists of 16 residues. V lost 5 bases to trimming and J lost 9 bases, with 22 bases between them. The CDR3 loop reads CASSPRLGYDRWELFF. CDR3 DNA: TGTGCCAGCAGCCCCCGACTAGGATATGATCGCTGGGAGCTGTTTTTT. The whole variable domain, remainder taken from reference TRBV11-2 and TRBJ2-2, is EAGVAQSPRYKIIEKRQSVAFWCNPISGHATLYWYQQILGQGPKLLIQFQNNGVVDDSQLPKDRFSAERLKGVDSTLKIQPAKLEDSAVYLCASSPRLGYDRWELFFGEGSRLTVL.

The genes are TRBV30 and TRBJ1-1; 7 bases match TRBD1. Germline-derived CDR1 and CDR2 are GTSNPN and SVGIG (reference sequence). V was pared by 4 bases and J by 7 bases, with 9 bases of the junction left unmatched. This CDR3 contains 13 residues. Here the CDR3 DNA reads TGTGCCTGGATGGGTGGGACAGTTTATGAAGCTTTCTTT. This sequence encodes CAWMGGTVYEAFF. The full variable domain, completed using reference TRBV30 and TRBJ1-1, is SQTIHQWPATLVQPVGSPLSLECTVEGTSNPNLYWYRQAAGRGLQLLFYSVGIGQISSEVPQNLSASRPQDRQFILSSKKLLLSDSGFYLCAWMGGTVYEAFFGQGTRLTVV.

The rearrangement uses TRBV4-2 and TRBJ2-3, with 10 bases identical to TRBD2. The CDR3 length is 16 residues. Germline CDR1 LGHNA, CDR2 YNFKEQ. The V and J ends lost 1 base and 4 bases, in that order; junction bases with no gene match: 5. CDR3 DNA: TGTGCCAGCAGCCAAGTCGCAGCGGGGGGGGCAGATACGCAGTATTTT. Translated: CASSQVAAGGADTQYF.

This clone was seen a few times. J is TRBJ2-3 and V is TRBV4-3; no reliable D call. V shed 0 bases and J shed 2 bases, with 15 bases lying between them. This CDR3 comprises 17 residues. Germline-derived CDR1 and CDR2 are LGHNA and YSLEER. In nucleotides, the CDR3 is TGCGCCAGCAGCCAAGAATGGGCACAGAGAGTCACAGATACGCAGTATTTT. It codes for CASSQEWAQRVTDTQYF.

The chain joins TRBV6-2 or TRBV6-3 to TRBJ1-2; unclear D gene. The germline V gene encodes CDR1 MNHEY and CDR2 SVGEGT. Trimming cost V 4 bases and J 8 bases, with 17 bases left between them. The CDR3 spans 14 residues. CDR3 sequence: CASSSAGGSGGYTF. CDR3 in DNA: TGTGCCAGCAGTTCGGCGGGAGGCAGTGGCGGCTACACCTTC.

About this clone itself: This sample includes further DNA sequences coding for the same CDR3. The V call is TRBV3-1 (or the pseudogene TRBV3-2), the J call TRBJ2-7; TRBD1 is a possible D gene (5 bases). The CDR3 extends over 12 amino acids. V shed 6 bases and J shed 2 bases, with 8 bases lying between them. CDR1 and CDR2 (germline): LGHDT, YNNKEL (reference sequence). CDR3: CASSRTTYEQYF. In nucleotides, the CDR3 is TGTGCCAGCAGTCGGACAACCTACGAGCAGTACTTC.

This chain links TRBV5-4 with TRBJ2-1, with 8 bases fitting TRBD1. The CDR3 has 17 amino acids. Unmatched junction bases numbered 10, after V lost 0 bases and J lost 5 bases. CDR1 is SGHNT and CDR2 is YYREEE in the germline V gene (reference sequence). The CDR3 spells CASSLVGRQGADNEQFF. The CDR3 nucleotides read TGTGCCAGCAGCTTGGTCGGGCGGCAGGGGGCCGACAATGAGCAGTTCTTC.

The chain is built from TRBV28 and TRBJ1-4, with TRBD1 matching 10 bases. After removal of 6 bases from V and 4 bases from J, the junction contained 14 bases not matched to a gene. The CDR3 covers 18 residues. Per germline, CDR1 MDHEN and CDR2 SYDVKM. The CDR3 nucleotides are TGTGCCAGCAGCCCCCGGACAGGGGGGCGCGGGGGTAATGAAAAACTGTTTTTT. Protein sequence: CASSPRTGGRGGNEKLFF.

A few counts support this clone. The chain recombines TRBV6-5 with TRBJ1-2; D is possibly TRBD1 (5 bases). The CDR3 extends over 13 amino acids. V was shortened by 2 bases and J by 8 bases, with 12 bases between the two germline ends. Germline CDR1 and CDR2: MNHEY and SVGAGI. The CDR3 nucleotides read TGTGCCAGCAGTTACGGCGGGGCCGGAGGCTACACCTTC. It codes for CASSYGGAGGYTF.

The gene calls are TRBV28 and TRBJ2-6; 8 bases fit TRBD1. V lost 0 bases to trimming and J lost 2 bases; unmatched junction nucleotides: 3. The CDR3 is 17 residues long. Germline CDR1 reads MDHEN; CDR2 reads SYDVKM. The CDR3 region has the DNA TGTGCCAGCAGTTTATGGCAGGGGGCGGCTGGGGCCAACGTCCTGACTTTC. Translating gives CASSLWQGAAGANVLTF.

This clone has just a few counts. The V call is TRBV12-3 or TRBV12-4, the J call TRBJ1-1; D possibly corresponds to TRBD1 (6 bases). CDR3 size: 13 residues. V was clipped by 6 bases and J by 1 base, with 9 bases between them. The CDR3 loop is CASSMTGNTEAFF. DNA of the CDR3: TGTGCCAGCAGCATGACAGGGAACACTGAAGCTTTCTTT.

The chain has TRBV11-2 and TRBJ1-2; possible D gene TRBD1, 5 bases. This CDR3 has 13 residues. In germline, CDR1 is SGHAT, CDR2 FQNNGV. V was clipped by 6 bases and J by 4 bases, with 12 bases between them. The CDR3 bases are TGTGCCAGCAGTTTCGACAGATTCTATGGCTACACCTTC. Protein product: CASSFDRFYGYTF.

The rearrangement uses TRBV7-2 and TRBJ2-5, with D possibly being TRBD1 (6 bases). CDR3 length: 13 residues. Germline V lookup: CDR1 SGHTA, CDR2 FQGNSA. Between the trimmed V and J ends, which lost 5 bases and 2 bases, there was a span of 9 bases. The CDR3 DNA follows: TGTGCCAGCAGCAAGGGACAACAAGAGACCCAGTACTTC. Translating gives CASSKGQQETQYF.

The gene calls are TRBV4-1 and TRBJ1-2, with 10 bases lining up with TRBD1. The germline gives CDR1 MGHRA, CDR2 YSYEKL. J was trimmed by 8 bases and V by 1 base; bases with no gene match: 10. The CDR3 consists of 16 residues. The CDR3 is CASSQGQGARVNGYTF. The CDR3, as DNA: TGCGCCAGCAGCCAAGGACAGGGGGCGCGTGTGAACGGCTACACCTTC.

As DNA, the CDR3 is TGTGCCACCCATGGGTTCGGGACAGGGGAGGGAGCTTTCTTT. It encodes CATHGFGTGEGAFF. The J gene is TRBJ1-1, the V gene TRBV19, with 10 bases fitting TRBD1. Trimming took 10 bases from V and 10 from J; bases not matched to a gene: 15. The CDR3 runs to 14 residues. CDR1 is LNHDA, CDR2 SQIVND, per germline (reference sequence). The full variable domain, rest sourced from reference TRBV19 and TRBJ1-1, is DGGITQSPKYLFRKEGQNVTLSCEQNLNHDAMYWYRQDPGQGLRLIYYSQIVNDFQKGDIAEGYSVSREKKESFPLTVTSAQKNPTAFYLCATHGFGTGEGAFFGQGTRLTVV.